These 32 T cell receptor beta chains originate from one sample sequenced in a study of blood T cell repertoires in COVID-19. The assay was immunoSEQ multiplex PCR, and TCRdb's table has in-frame clones only and misses some. The top ten clones hold 2.1% of a sample with a few hundred thousand clones, 90% of them seen once. Sequencing input: peripheral blood. The receptor source for this set is a woman in her sixties with COVID-19, enrolled during active disease.

The chain employs TRBV4-1 and TRBJ1-2; D is possibly TRBD1 (5 bases). The CDR3 length is 16 residues. Looked up from germline, CDR1 is MGHRA and CDR2 is YSYEKL. V shed 2 bases and J shed 2 bases, with 15 bases lying between them. The CDR3 spells CASSQRWGDGNYGYTF. CDR3 in DNA: TGCGCCAGCAGCCAAAGATGGGGGGACGGCAACTATGGCTACACCTTC.

The chain combines TRBV7-2 with TRBJ2-2, with D perhaps matching TRBD2 (7 bases). CDR1 is SGHTA, CDR2 FQGNSA, per germline. V gave up 2 bases and J gave up 1 base, with 20 bases separating them. The CDR3 length is 19 residues. CDR3 loop: CASSLRVSWGGLNTGELFF. The CDR3 DNA reads as TGTGCCAGCAGCTTACGGGTTAGCTGGGGGGGCCTGAACACCGGGGAGCTGTTTTTT.

The rearrangement joins TRBV6-5 to TRBJ1-1, with D unresolved. CDR3 size: 15 residues. The germline V gene encodes CDR1 MNHEY and CDR2 SVGAGI. The germline V and J ends were trimmed by 6 bases and 1 base, with 15 bases remaining between them. CDR3 bases: TGTGCCAGCAGCTCCCCGGGAGGCTGGAACACTGAAGCTTTCTTT. This gives the protein CASSSPGGWNTEAFF.

The gene calls are TRBV3-1 (or the pseudogene TRBV3-2) and TRBJ1-6; a weak D match, TRBD1 (6 bases). Trimming shortened V by 4 bases and J by 0 bases, and 10 bases separated the two germline ends. The CDR3 covers 16 residues. Germline CDR1 LGHDT, CDR2 YNNKEL (reference sequence). The DNA for the CDR3 is TGTGCCAGCAGCCCGGACAGCAGCTCCTATAATTCACCCCTCCACTTT. Protein sequence: CASSPDSSSYNSPLHF.

This chain links TRBV7-3 with TRBJ2-3, with 12 bases that match TRBD2. The ends lost 5 bases at V and 0 bases at J; junction bases unmatched: 12. Germline V gives CDR1 SGHTA, CDR2 FQGTGA. This CDR3 region has 19 residues. The CDR3 DNA sequence: TGTGCCAGCAGCGTGGCCCCGTTAGGACTAGCGGGGAGCACAGATACGCAGTATTTT. This sequence encodes CASSVAPLGLAGSTDTQYF. The variable domain in full, with the rest retrieved from reference TRBV7-3 and TRBJ2-3, is GAGVSQTPSNKVTEKGKYVELRCDPISGHTALYWYRQSLGQGPEFLIYFQGTGAADDSGLPNDRFFAVRPEGSVSTLKIQRTERGDSAVYLCASSVAPLGLAGSTDTQYFGPGTRLTVL.

This chain uses TRBV10-3 with TRBJ2-1; 11 nucleotides align to TRBD1. The CDR3 length is 16 residues. The germline CDR1 and CDR2 sequences are ENHRY and SYGVKD. Trimming removed 3 bases from V and 7 bases from J; junction bases left unmatched: 8. CDR3 in amino acids: CAISDSVGQGVNEQFF. The CDR3 bases are TGTGCCATCAGTGATTCCGTGGGACAGGGGGTGAATGAGCAGTTCTTC.

V and J are TRBV7-2 and TRBJ1-1; the D is unclear. V gave up 5 bases and J gave up 7 bases, with 17 bases separating them. Germline V gives CDR1 SGHTA, CDR2 FQGNSA. This CDR3 is 14 amino acids long. This CDR3 is CASSNGRVASEAFF. CDR3 nucleotides: TGTGCCAGCAGCAACGGGAGGGTTGCTAGTGAAGCTTTCTTT.

The rearrangement links TRBV6-6 to TRBJ2-1, with no clear D. Looked up from germline, CDR1 is MNHNY and CDR2 is SVGAGI (reference sequence). This CDR3 region has 14 residues. Trimming shortened V by 0 bases and J by 10 bases, and 13 bases separated the two germline ends. CDR3 nucleotides: TGTGCCAGCAGTTACTCAGACACATTACAAGAGCAGTTCTTC. Residues: CASSYSDTLQEQFF.

V and J are TRBV5-1 and TRBJ2-2, with D possibly matching TRBD1 (6 bases). The V end lost 0 bases, the J end lost 3 bases, and 12 bases lay between the germline ends. Looked up from germline, CDR1 is SGHRS and CDR2 is YFSETQ. The CDR3 loop spans 16 amino acids. CDR3 sequence (DNA): TGCGCCAGCAGCTTGGCCAACGACAGGCACACCGGGGAGCTGTTTTTT. Amino acids: CASSLANDRHTGELFF.

This rearrangement joins TRBV5-6 to TRBJ1-1, with a weak D call TRBD1 (6 bases). The germline V gene has CDR1 SGHDT and CDR2 YYEEEE. V lost 1 base and J 5 bases, leaving 6 bases between the germline ends. The CDR3 length is 12 residues. As DNA, the CDR3 is TGTGCCAGCAGCTTGAGGGGGACTGAAGCTTTCTTT. Encoded protein: CASSLRGTEAFF.

This clone turned up a few times. The rearrangement joins TRBV7-2 to TRBJ1-1, with 8 bases matching TRBD1. Trimming removed 3 bases from V and 4 bases from J; junction bases left unmatched: 7. Germline CDR1 SGHTA, CDR2 FQGNSA. CDR3 length: 15 residues. Here the CDR3 reads CASSLRQGIGTEAFF. DNA for the CDR3: TGTGCCAGCAGCTTGAGACAGGGGATTGGCACTGAAGCTTTCTTT.

The chain carries TRBV10-3 and TRBJ1-1; D not certain. The CDR3 covers 14 residues. Germline V gene data show CDR1 as ENHRY and CDR2 as SYGVKD. With 3 bases removed from V and 5 bases from J, the gap between germline ends came to 13 bases. For the CDR3, the DNA is TGTGCCATCAGTGAAGAGTGGGGAGGGACTGAAGCTTTCTTT. Translated: CAISEEWGGTEAFF.

This chain links TRBV9 with TRBJ1-6, with 10 bases identical to TRBD1. Germline CDR1 is SGDLS and CDR2 is YYNGEE. The V segment lost 4 bases and the J segment 6 bases; nucleotides outside the gene matches: 4. CDR3 length equals 15 residues. The CDR3 DNA reads TGTGCCAGCAGCACTCGGGACAGGGGTAATTCACCCCTCCACTTT. It codes for CASSTRDRGNSPLHF.

This clone was observed a handful of times. Other DNA sequences in the same sample also yield this CDR3. CDR3 loop: CASSLGQNTEAFF. The CDR3 nucleotides read TGTGCCAGCAGCCTGGGACAGAACACTGAAGCTTTCTTT. The rearrangement links TRBV12-3 or TRBV12-4 to TRBJ1-1, with D possibly TRBD1 on 6 matching bases. CDR3 length equals 13 residues. Trimming shortened V by 6 bases and J by 1 base, and 9 bases separated the two germline ends.

The J gene is TRBJ1-3, the V gene TRBV19; D is undetermined. Per germline, CDR1 LNHDA and CDR2 SQIVND (reference sequence). Between the trimmed V and J ends, which lost 7 bases and 4 bases, there was a span of 14 bases. The CDR3 loop spans 14 amino acids. DNA for the CDR3: TGTGCCAGTATGGCCGGGGTTGGGGGAAACACCATATATTTT. Translating gives CASMAGVGGNTIYF.

The V and J genes are TRBV5-1 and TRBJ1-3; D might be TRBD1 (6 bases). Trimming shortened V by 0 bases and J by 0 bases, and 13 bases separated the two germline ends. Per germline, CDR1 SGHRS and CDR2 YFSETQ. The CDR3 spans 17 residues. The CDR3 here is CASSLGFSQGSGNTIYF. The CDR3 coding sequence is TGCGCCAGCAGCTTGGGATTCTCACAGGGCTCTGGAAACACCATATATTTT.

The chain carries TRBV7-2 and TRBJ2-3; 8 nucleotides align to TRBD2. In germline, CDR1 is SGHTA, CDR2 FQGNSA. CDR3 length: 16 amino acids. J was trimmed by 1 base and V by 5 bases; bases with no gene match: 8. The CDR3 DNA sequence: TGTGCCAGCAGCCTCGCCCCAGCGGGGGGCACAGATACGCAGTATTTT. It translates to CASSLAPAGGTDTQYF.

J is TRBJ2-1 and V is TRBV9; 11 bases match TRBD2. Germline lookup yields CDR1 SGDLS and CDR2 YYNGEE. The CDR3 is 15 residues long. The junction had 5 bases not matched to a gene; V was cut back by 6 bases and J by 3 bases. The CDR3 is CASTRGLAGYNEQFF. DNA for the CDR3: TGTGCCAGCACCAGAGGACTAGCGGGCTACAATGAGCAGTTCTTC.

The rearrangement joins TRBV9 to TRBJ2-2; 7 positions agree with TRBD1. V was pared by 4 bases and J by 1 base, with 1 base of the junction left unmatched. Per the germline V gene, CDR1 is SGDLS and CDR2 is YYNGEE. The CDR3 contains 14 residues. The CDR3 spells CASSRTGNTGELFF. The CDR3 DNA sequence: TGTGCCAGCAGCCGGACAGGGAACACCGGGGAGCTGTTTTTT.

The chain has TRBV5-4 and TRBJ1-2; 8 bases are shared with TRBD1. CDR3 length: 14 amino acids. The germline gives CDR1 SGHNT, CDR2 YYREEE (reference sequence). V was clipped by 0 bases and J by 6 bases; unmatched bases: 4. Here the CDR3 DNA reads TGTGCCAGCAGCTTGGACAGGGGGACGAATGGCTACACCTTC. This gives the protein CASSLDRGTNGYTF.

The chain is built from TRBV5-8 and TRBJ2-7; weak D call: TRBD1 (5 bases). Germline lookup yields CDR1 SGHTS and CDR2 YDEGEE. V lost 5 bases, J lost 3 bases, and 15 bases lay in between. There are 14 residues in the CDR3. CDR3 bases: TGTGCCAGCAGTTTCCCAAGGGGTGGCTACGAGCAGTACTTC. Its translation is CASSFPRGGYEQYF.

The chain is built from TRBV3-1 (or the pseudogene TRBV3-2) and TRBJ1-5; possibly TRBD1 for D (6 bases). The CDR3 spans 12 residues. The V end lost 6 bases, the J end lost 7 bases, and 10 bases lay between the germline ends. CDR1 and CDR2 from the germline V gene are LGHDT and YNNKEL (reference sequence). Written as DNA, the CDR3 is TGTGCCAGCAGTCTACAGGGACAGCCCCAGCATTTT. As protein: CASSLQGQPQHF.

The V call is TRBV5-1, the J call TRBJ1-1; 7 bases are a match to TRBD1. This CDR3 is 15 amino acids long. V shed 7 bases and J 0 bases; nucleotides not matched to a gene: 9. The V gene's germline CDR1 is SGHRS and CDR2 YFSETQ. CDR3: CASGRDSPMNTEAFF. The CDR3 DNA reads as TGCGCCAGCGGACGGGACAGCCCTATGAACACTGAAGCTTTCTTT. Filled out from reference TRBV5-1 and TRBJ1-1, the complete variable domain reads KAGVTQTPRYLIKTRGQQVTLSCSPISGHRSVSWYQQTPGQGLQFLFEYFSETQRNKGNFPGRFSGRQFSNSRSEMNVSTLELGDSALYLCASGRDSPMNTEAFFGQGTRLTVV.

This chain joins TRBV5-6 and TRBJ1-4; the D gene is possibly TRBD1 (5 bases). Germline assignment: CDR1 SGHDT and CDR2 YYEEEE. Trimming took off 4 bases at V and 0 bases at J, with 19 bases between the two ends. The CDR3 has 18 amino acids. The CDR3 is CASSPGGPLTATNEKLFF. The CDR3 bases are TGTGCCAGCAGCCCGGGGGGACCCCTCACTGCAACTAATGAAAAACTGTTTTTT.

CDR3 sequence (DNA): TGTGCCAGCAGCTTAGGGCAGGGTAAAAGGAATCAGCCCCAGCATTTT. It yields the protein CASSLGQGKRNQPQHF. The chain combines TRBV7-9 with TRBJ1-5; tentative D call: TRBD1 (5 bases). CDR1 and CDR2 (germline): SEHNR, FQNEAQ (reference sequence). CDR3 length equals 16 residues. Trimming took off 1 base at V and 4 bases at J, with 14 bases between the two ends.

The chain joins TRBV5-1 to TRBJ2-5; TRBD2 aligns across 7 bases. CDR3 size: 15 residues. Germline V gives CDR1 SGHRS, CDR2 YFSETQ. J was trimmed by 0 bases and V by 0 bases; bases with no gene match: 2. This CDR3 is CASSLGRGNQETQYF. CDR3 DNA: TGCGCCAGCAGCTTGGGGCGGGGGAACCAAGAGACCCAGTACTTC.

The chain is built from TRBV5-4 and TRBJ2-7; D may be TRBD1 (6 bases). CDR3 length: 13 amino acids. V dropped 2 bases and J dropped 4 bases, with 10 bases sitting between them. Germline values: CDR1 SGHNT, CDR2 YYREEE (reference sequence). DNA for the CDR3: TGTGCCAGCAGCTTACAGGGCGGGTACGAGCAGTACTTC. It encodes CASSLQGGYEQYF.

The chain employs TRBV12-3 or TRBV12-4 and TRBJ1-1, with D possibly matching TRBD1 (5 bases). V dropped 6 bases and J dropped 5 bases, with 13 bases sitting between them. The CDR3 runs to 13 residues. CDR3 in amino acids: CASRLGGRTEAFF. As DNA, the CDR3 is TGTGCCAGCAGACTCGGGGGAAGAACTGAAGCTTTCTTT.

The V gene is TRBV10-3, the J gene TRBJ1-4; weak D call: TRBD1 (5 bases). The germline CDR1 and CDR2 sequences are ENHRY and SYGVKD. CDR3 length equals 14 residues. Deletions cut 0 bases from V and 7 bases from J, with 9 bases between. In nucleotides, the CDR3 is TGTGCCATCAGTGAGTCAGGGGATGGTGAAAAACTGTTTTTT. Amino acid sequence: CAISESGDGEKLFF.

The chain combines TRBV6-5 with TRBJ1-1; possibly TRBD1 for D (6 bases). The CDR3 is 14 residues long. Trimming pared 10 bases from V and 1 base from J, leaving 16 bases between. Germline V gives CDR1 MNHEY, CDR2 SVGAGI. CDR3: CAISPRGQNTEAFF. Written as DNA, the CDR3 is TGTGCCATATCACCGAGGGGACAGAACACTGAAGCTTTCTTT.

This clone was detected a few times. The rearrangement joins TRBV4-3 to TRBJ1-6; D unclear. Per germline, CDR1 LGHNA and CDR2 YSLEER. The length of the CDR3 is 17 residues. V was trimmed by 7 bases and J by 7 bases, leaving 23 bases between them. The CDR3 loop reads CASTTFPGRGDNSPLHF. DNA for the CDR3: TGCGCCAGCACCACTTTCCCCGGGCGGGGTGACAATTCACCCCTCCACTTT.

The chain employs TRBV6-5 and TRBJ1-1; no firm D call. This CDR3 region has 15 residues. CDR1 and CDR2 (germline): MNHEY, SVGAGI. Trimming left V 0 bases short and J 1 base short, with 9 bases between. Here the CDR3 reads CASSYSVQPNTEAFF. CDR3 DNA sequence: TGTGCCAGCAGTTACTCGGTACAGCCGAACACTGAAGCTTTCTTT.